Ten or more counts support the clone carrying this TCR beta chain. The CDR3 runs 14 residues. Trimming left V 6 bases short and J 4 bases short, with 15 bases between. CDR1 is SGHTA, CDR2 FQGNSA, per germline. The data were taken from a study of T-cell reconstitution after alpha-beta-depleted transplantation in children. During its preparation, the TCRbeta library received unique molecular identifiers. From the PCR reads, TCRdb called clonotypes with MiXCR, one entry per CDR3 protein. The top ten hold about 15% of the sample, which has 90,000 to 95,000 distinct CDR3 sequences, 9.5% to 15% seen once. The rearrangement uses TRBV7-2 and TRBJ2-5; no definite D call. The sample consisted of PBMCs from the stem cell graft donor, taken from the stem cell graft. This sequence originates from a human donor who donated a stem cell graft to a child with inherited bone marrow failure. The CDR3 sequence: CASRPWWVRETQYF. CDR3 coding DNA: TGTGCCAGCAGGCCCTGGTGGGTGCGAGAGACCCAGTACTTC.